The 10 T cell receptor beta chains in this list originate from one sample, sequenced in a study of CD8+ T cells in alopecia areata. Treatment described: oral pan-JAK inhibitor, 5-10 mg twice daily. Sequencing used cDNA as its template, made by extracting RNA and reverse transcribing it. Produced via immunoSEQ multiplex PCR; TCRdb's table is partial and in-frame only. The data show more than 200,000 clones, 40% to 45% seen once. The input for sequencing was CD4+ T cells sorted from blood, taken at approximately week 36, from a patient treated with tofacitinib. The receptors derive from a human donor with alopecia areata.

This sequence joins TRBV4-3 and TRBJ1-1; no reliable D call. The V end was cut by 0 bases, the J end by 2 bases, with 4 bases between. This CDR3 is 13 amino acids long. Germline V gene sequence: CDR1 LGHNA, CDR2 YSLEER. In DNA, the CDR3 is TGCGCCAGCAGCCAAGATCCAAACACTGAAGCTTTCTTT. It specifies CASSQDPNTEAFF.

The V call is TRBV6-5, the J call TRBJ2-1; D might be TRBD2 (5 bases). The CDR3 sequence is 11 residues long. V was trimmed by 8 bases and J by 7 bases, leaving 9 bases between them. Germline V gene sequence: CDR1 MNHEY, CDR2 SVGAGI. The CDR3 nucleotides read TGTGCCAGCCCGGGAAAGAATGAGCAGTTCTTC. It encodes CASPGKNEQFF.

This sequence joins TRBV14 and TRBJ1-1, with 9 bases lining up with TRBD1. Germline values: CDR1 SGHDN, CDR2 FVKESK. This CDR3 is 17 amino acids long. V lost 3 bases to trimming and J lost 4 bases; unmatched junction nucleotides: 12. CDR3 DNA: TGTGCCAGCAGCCATGGACAGGGGAGGTCGAGGCGCACTGAAGCTTTCTTT. It is translated as CASSHGQGRSRRTEAFF.

V gene TRBV7-2 combines with J gene TRBJ2-4; D is uncertain. The CDR3 runs 14 residues. CDR1 and CDR2 (germline): SGHTA, FQGNSA. The V and J ends lost 3 bases and 3 bases respectively, with 9 bases between them. CDR3 residues: CASSLGHGKNIQYF. CDR3 sequence (DNA): TGTGCCAGCAGCTTGGGCCACGGCAAAAACATTCAGTACTTC.

The chain recombines TRBV9 with TRBJ2-5; D might be TRBD1 or TRBD2, each matching 5 bases. This CDR3 region has 14 residues. Trimming removed 3 bases at V and 7 bases at J, with 16 bases between. The germline V gene has CDR1 SGDLS and CDR2 YYNGEE. CDR3 sequence (DNA): TGTGCCAGCAGCGAACCGGGGCCTACGGGGACCCAGTACTTC. This sequence encodes CASSEPGPTGTQYF.

The CDR3: CSGRTDLNTEAFF. The CDR3 DNA follows: TGCAGCGGCCGGACAGATTTGAACACTGAAGCTTTCTTT. This chain links TRBV29-1 with TRBJ1-1, with D possibly TRBD1 on 6 matching bases. Per germline, CDR1 SQVTM and CDR2 ANQGSEA. The CDR3 is made up of 13 amino acids. V was pared by 7 bases and J by 0 bases, with 12 bases between.

The V and J genes are TRBV6-5 and TRBJ2-7; the D gene is possibly TRBD1 (7 bases). The CDR3 runs 14 residues. V was cut by 8 bases and J by 3 bases, with 17 bases left in between. Germline V gives CDR1 MNHEY, CDR2 SVGAGI. CDR3 in DNA: TGTGCCAGCTCCATCGGGCAGGGGGGCTACGAGCAGTACTTC. It specifies CASSIGQGGYEQYF.

V and J are TRBV19 and TRBJ1-5; D is unclear. This CDR3 has 12 amino acids. Germline V lookup: CDR1 LNHDA, CDR2 SQIVND (reference sequence). V lost 6 bases and J lost 5, with 8 bases in between. Here the CDR3 reads CASRPAHQPQHF. The CDR3 region has the DNA TGTGCCAGTAGACCGGCCCATCAGCCCCAGCATTTT.

In this sample, this clone turned up a few times. The rearrangement joins TRBV11-2 to TRBJ1-4; D ambiguous. CDR3 length equals 14 residues. Deletions cut 3 bases from V and 6 bases from J, with 11 bases between. Germline values: CDR1 SGHAT, CDR2 FQNNGV. The CDR3 loop is CASSLRARDEKLFF. CDR3 sequence (DNA): TGTGCCAGCAGCTTGAGGGCACGGGATGAAAAACTGTTTTTT.

This chain links TRBV5-1 with TRBJ2-7; maybe TRBD1 (5 bases). V was cut by 0 bases and J by 5 bases, with 9 bases left in between. The germline gives CDR1 SGHRS, CDR2 YFSETQ. The CDR3 has 13 residues. The CDR3 is CASSLEGINEQYF. The CDR3 nucleotides read TGCGCCAGCAGCTTGGAGGGGATTAACGAGCAGTACTTC.